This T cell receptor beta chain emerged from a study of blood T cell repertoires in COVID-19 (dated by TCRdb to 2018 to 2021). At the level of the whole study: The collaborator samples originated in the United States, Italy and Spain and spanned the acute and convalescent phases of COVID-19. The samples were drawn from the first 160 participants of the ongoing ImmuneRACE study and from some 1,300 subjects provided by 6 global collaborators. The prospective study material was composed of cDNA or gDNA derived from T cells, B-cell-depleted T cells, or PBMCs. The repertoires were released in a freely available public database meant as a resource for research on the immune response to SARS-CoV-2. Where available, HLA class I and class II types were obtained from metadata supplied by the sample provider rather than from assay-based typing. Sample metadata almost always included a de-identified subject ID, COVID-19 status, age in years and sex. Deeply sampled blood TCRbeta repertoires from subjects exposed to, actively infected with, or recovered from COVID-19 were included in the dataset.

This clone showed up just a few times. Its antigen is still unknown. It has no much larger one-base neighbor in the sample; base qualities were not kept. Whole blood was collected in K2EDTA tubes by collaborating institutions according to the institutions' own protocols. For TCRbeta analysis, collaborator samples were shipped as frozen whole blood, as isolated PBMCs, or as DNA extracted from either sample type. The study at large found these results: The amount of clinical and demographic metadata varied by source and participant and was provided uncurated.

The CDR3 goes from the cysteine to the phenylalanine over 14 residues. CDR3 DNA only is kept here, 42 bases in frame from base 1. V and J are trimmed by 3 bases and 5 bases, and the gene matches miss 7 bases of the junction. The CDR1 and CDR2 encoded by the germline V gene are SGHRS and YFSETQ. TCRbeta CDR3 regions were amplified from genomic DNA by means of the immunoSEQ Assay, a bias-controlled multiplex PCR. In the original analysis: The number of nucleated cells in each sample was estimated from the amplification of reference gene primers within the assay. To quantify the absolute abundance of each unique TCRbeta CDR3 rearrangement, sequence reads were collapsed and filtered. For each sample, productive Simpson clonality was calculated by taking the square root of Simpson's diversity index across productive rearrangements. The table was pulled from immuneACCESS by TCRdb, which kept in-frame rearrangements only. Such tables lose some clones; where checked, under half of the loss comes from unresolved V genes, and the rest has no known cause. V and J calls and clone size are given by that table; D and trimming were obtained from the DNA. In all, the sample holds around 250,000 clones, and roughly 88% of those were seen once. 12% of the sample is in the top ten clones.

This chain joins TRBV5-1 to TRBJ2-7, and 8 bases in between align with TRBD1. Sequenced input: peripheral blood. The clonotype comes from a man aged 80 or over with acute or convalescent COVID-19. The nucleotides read TGCGCCAGCAGCTACGGGACAGGCTCGCACGAGCAGTACTTC. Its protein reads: CASSYGTGSHEQYF. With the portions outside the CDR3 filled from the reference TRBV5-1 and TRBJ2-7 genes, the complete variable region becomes KAGVTQTPRYLIKTRGQQVTLSCSPISGHRSVSWYQQTPGQGLQFLFEYFSETQRNKGNFPGRFSGRQFSNSRSEMNVSTLELGDSALYLCASSYGTGSHEQYFGPGTRLTVT.